The 7 T cell receptor beta chains below come from one sample, sequenced in a study of STAT5B mutations in CD4+ large granular lymphocyte leukemia. Produced via immunoSEQ multiplex PCR; TCRdb's table is partial and in-frame only. The sample has approximately 20,000 clones; more than 75% are singletons. Source material: CD4+ T cells from blood buffy coats. The receptors were gathered from a human donor in good health.

V gene TRBV6-5 combines with J gene TRBJ1-1; D is unresolved. The CDR3 sequence is 13 residues long. Per germline, CDR1 MNHEY and CDR2 SVGAGI. Trimming removed 7 bases at V and 7 bases at J, with 16 bases between. CDR3 region: CASTNSPRNEAFF. The CDR3 coding sequence is TGTGCCAGCACCAACAGCCCTCGGAATGAAGCTTTCTTT.

About this clone: Its ends do not fully match the called genes, so a read error is possible. V is TRBV6-5 and J is TRBJ2-1; possible D gene TRBD1, 6 bases. Per germline, CDR1 MNHEY and CDR2 SVGAGI. This CDR3 is 14 amino acids long. The CDR3 is CACSYSTGYNEQFF. CDR3 coding DNA: TGTGCCTGCAGTTACTCTACAGGGTACAATGAGCAGTTCTTC.

The chain recombines TRBV28 with TRBJ2-1, with a tentative D call TRBD2 (6 bases). With 5 bases removed from V and 0 bases from J, the gap between germline ends came to 11 bases. Per germline, CDR1 MDHEN and CDR2 SYDVKM. This CDR3 is 15 amino acids long. The CDR3 nucleotides are TGTGCCAGCAGTATTGGGGGGAGCTCCTACAATGAGCAGTTCTTC. It translates to CASSIGGSSYNEQFF.

The chain links TRBV13 to TRBJ2-5; D gene unclear. Germline V gene lookup returns CDR1 PRHDT and CDR2 FYEKMQ (reference sequence). Between the trimmed V and J ends, which lost 0 bases and 9 bases, there was a span of 17 bases. This CDR3 has 15 residues. In DNA, the CDR3 is TGTGCCAGCAGCTTAGGCGGTGAAGGGTTCCGGGCCCAGTACTTC. It is translated as CASSLGGEGFRAQYF.

The genes are TRBV15 and TRBJ2-7, with D perhaps assigned TRBD1 or TRBD2 (6 bases each). CDR3 length: 15 residues. Germline-derived CDR1 and CDR2 are LNHNV and YYDKDF (reference sequence). The V end was cut by 0 bases, the J end by 4 bases, with 13 bases between. CDR3 coding DNA: TGTGCCACCAGCAGAGAAGGGGGAGGTGGGTACGAGCAGTACTTC. Protein sequence: CATSREGGGGYEQYF.

This sequence joins TRBV29-1 and TRBJ2-5; 7 bases are a match to TRBD1. V shed 7 bases, J shed 1 base, and the junction held 3 bases outside the gene matches. CDR3 size: 12 residues. The germline CDR1 and CDR2 sequences are SQVTM and ANQGSEA. CDR3: CSAAGGQETQYF. The CDR3 DNA reads as TGCAGCGCCGCAGGGGGCCAAGAGACCCAGTACTTC.

The gene calls are TRBV19 and TRBJ1-5; TRBD1 matches at 7 bases. Germline trimming cut 6 bases from V and 1 base from J; bases unmatched to any gene: 12. The germline V gene encodes CDR1 LNHDA and CDR2 SQIVND (reference sequence). The CDR3 covers 17 residues. The CDR3 loop reads CASRRQGSVLSNQPQHF. In nucleotides, the CDR3 is TGTGCCAGTAGACGACAGGGCTCGGTTCTGAGCAATCAGCCCCAGCATTTT.